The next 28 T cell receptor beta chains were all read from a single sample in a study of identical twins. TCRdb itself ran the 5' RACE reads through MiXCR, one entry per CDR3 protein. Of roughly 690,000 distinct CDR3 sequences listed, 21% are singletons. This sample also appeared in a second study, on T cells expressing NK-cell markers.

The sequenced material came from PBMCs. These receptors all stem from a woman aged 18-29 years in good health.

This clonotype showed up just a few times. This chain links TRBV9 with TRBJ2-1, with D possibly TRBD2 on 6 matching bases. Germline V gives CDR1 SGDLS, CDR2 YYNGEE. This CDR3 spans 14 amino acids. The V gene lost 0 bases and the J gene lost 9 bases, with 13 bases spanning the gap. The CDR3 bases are TGTGCCAGCAGCGTAGCAAATAGCGGACCTGAGCAGTTCTTC. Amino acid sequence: CASSVANSGPEQFF.

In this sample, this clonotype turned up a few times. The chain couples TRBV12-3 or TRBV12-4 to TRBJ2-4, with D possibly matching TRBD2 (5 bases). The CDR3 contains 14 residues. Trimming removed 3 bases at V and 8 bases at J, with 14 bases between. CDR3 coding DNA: TGTGCCAGCAGTTTGGGCCGGGTCGGGGACATTCAGTACTTC. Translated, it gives CASSLGRVGDIQYF.

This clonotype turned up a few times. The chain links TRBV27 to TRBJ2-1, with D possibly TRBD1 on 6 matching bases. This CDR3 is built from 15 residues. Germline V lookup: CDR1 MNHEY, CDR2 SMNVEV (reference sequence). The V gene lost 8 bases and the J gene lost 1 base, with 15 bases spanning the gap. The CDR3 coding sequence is TGTGCCAGCGGCTATTTCGGGACATCCTACAATGAGCAGTTCTTC. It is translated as CASGYFGTSYNEQFF.

CDR3 nucleotides: TGTGCCAGCAGCTTGGGACCGAGGGCCGGCTACGAGCAGTACTTC. This sequence encodes CASSLGPRAGYEQYF. This sequence joins TRBV11-2 and TRBJ2-7, with D possibly called TRBD1 or TRBD2 (5 bases each). Germline V gene data show CDR1 as SGHAT and CDR2 as FQNNGV. The CDR3 is 15 residues long. Trimming stripped 3 bases from V and 3 bases from J, with 15 bases between.

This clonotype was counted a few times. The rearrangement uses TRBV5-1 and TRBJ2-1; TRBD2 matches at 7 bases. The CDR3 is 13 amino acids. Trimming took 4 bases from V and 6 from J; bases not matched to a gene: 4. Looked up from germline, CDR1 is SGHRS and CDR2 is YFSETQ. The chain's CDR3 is CASSAGTINEQFF. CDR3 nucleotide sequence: TGCGCCAGCAGCGCCGGGACTATCAATGAGCAGTTCTTC.

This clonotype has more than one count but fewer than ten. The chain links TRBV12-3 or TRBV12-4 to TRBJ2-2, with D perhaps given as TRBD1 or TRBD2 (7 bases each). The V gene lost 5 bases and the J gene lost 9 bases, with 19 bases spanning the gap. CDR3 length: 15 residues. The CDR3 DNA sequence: TGTGCCAGCAGTCCTAGCGGCAGGGGGGACCGGGAGCTGTTTTTT. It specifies CASSPSGRGDRELFF.

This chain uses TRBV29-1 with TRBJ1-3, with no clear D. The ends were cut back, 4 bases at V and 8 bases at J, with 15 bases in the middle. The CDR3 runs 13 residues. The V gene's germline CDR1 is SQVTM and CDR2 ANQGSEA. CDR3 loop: CSVGVGSGDTIYF. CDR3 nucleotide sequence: TGCAGCGTTGGGGTCGGATCTGGTGACACCATATATTTT.

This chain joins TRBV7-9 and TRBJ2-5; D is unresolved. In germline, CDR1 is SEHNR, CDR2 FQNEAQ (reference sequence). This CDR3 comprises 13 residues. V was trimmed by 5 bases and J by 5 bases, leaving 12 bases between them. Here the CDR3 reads CASSLSATETQYF. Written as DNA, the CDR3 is TGTGCCAGCAGCCTATCGGCGACGGAGACCCAGTACTTC. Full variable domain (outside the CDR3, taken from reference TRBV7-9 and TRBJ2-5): DTGVSQNPRHKITKRGQNVTFRCDPISEHNRLYWYRQTLGQGPEFLTYFQNEAQLEKSRLLSDRFSAERPKGSFSTLEIQRTEQGDSAMYLCASSLSATETQYFGPGTRLLVL.

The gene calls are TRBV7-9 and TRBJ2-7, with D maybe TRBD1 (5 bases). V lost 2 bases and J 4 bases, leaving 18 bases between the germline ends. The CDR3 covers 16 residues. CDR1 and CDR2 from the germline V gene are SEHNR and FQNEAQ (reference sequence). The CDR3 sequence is CASSLRWGQRDYEQYF. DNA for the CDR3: TGTGCCAGCAGCTTAAGATGGGGCCAGAGAGATTACGAGCAGTACTTC.

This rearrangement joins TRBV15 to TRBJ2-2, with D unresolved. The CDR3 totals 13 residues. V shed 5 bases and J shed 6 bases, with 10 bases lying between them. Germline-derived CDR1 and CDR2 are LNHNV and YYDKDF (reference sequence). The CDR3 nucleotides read TGTGCCACCAGCGAAGGGCAGGCCGGGGAGCTGTTTTTT. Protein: CATSEGQAGELFF.

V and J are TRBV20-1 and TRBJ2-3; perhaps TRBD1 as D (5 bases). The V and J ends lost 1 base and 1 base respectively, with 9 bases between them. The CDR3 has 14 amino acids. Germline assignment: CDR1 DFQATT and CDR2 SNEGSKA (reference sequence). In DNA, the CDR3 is TGCAGTGCTAGAGGTGGGGCTGGCACAGATACGCAGTATTTT. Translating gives CSARGGAGTDTQYF.

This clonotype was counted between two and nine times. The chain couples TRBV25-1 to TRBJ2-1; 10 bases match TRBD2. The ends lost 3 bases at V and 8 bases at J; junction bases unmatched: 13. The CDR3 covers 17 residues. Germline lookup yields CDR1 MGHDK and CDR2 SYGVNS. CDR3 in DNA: TGTGCCAGCAGTGACCAGAGGGCTAGCGGGAGATTCTATGAGCAGTTCTTC. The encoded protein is CASSDQRASGRFYEQFF.

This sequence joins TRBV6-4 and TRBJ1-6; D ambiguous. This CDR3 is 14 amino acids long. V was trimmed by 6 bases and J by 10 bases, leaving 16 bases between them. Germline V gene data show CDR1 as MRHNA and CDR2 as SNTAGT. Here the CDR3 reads CASSDGGNRSPLHF. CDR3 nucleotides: TGTGCCAGCAGCGACGGAGGAAATCGGTCACCCCTCCACTTT.

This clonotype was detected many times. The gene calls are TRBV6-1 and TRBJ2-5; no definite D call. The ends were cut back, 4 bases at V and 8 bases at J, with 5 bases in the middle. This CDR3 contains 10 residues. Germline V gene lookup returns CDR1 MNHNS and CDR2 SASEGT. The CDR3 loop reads CASSAITQYF. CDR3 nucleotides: TGTGCCAGCAGTGCCATAACCCAGTACTTC.

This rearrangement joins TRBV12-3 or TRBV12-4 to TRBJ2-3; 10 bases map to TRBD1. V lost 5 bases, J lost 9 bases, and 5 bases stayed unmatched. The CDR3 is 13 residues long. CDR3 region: CASSLLTGGTQYF. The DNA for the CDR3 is TGTGCCAGCAGTCTCCTGACAGGGGGCACGCAGTATTTT.

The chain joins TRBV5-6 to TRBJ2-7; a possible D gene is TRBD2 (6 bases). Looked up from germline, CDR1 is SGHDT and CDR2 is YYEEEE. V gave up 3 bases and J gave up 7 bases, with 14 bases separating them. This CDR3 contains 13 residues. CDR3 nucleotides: TGTGCCAGCAGCTCCGGAGGGCCCAGAGAGCAGTACTTC. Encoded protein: CASSSGGPREQYF.

The CDR3 sequence: CASRATSDYTQYF. DNA of the CDR3: TGTGCCAGCAGAGCTACCTCTGATTATACGCAGTATTTT. The chain is built from TRBV6-4 and TRBJ2-3, with unresolved D. V was cut by 6 bases and J by 7 bases, with 14 bases left in between. Germline loops: CDR1 MRHNA, CDR2 SNTAGT. CDR3 size: 13 residues.

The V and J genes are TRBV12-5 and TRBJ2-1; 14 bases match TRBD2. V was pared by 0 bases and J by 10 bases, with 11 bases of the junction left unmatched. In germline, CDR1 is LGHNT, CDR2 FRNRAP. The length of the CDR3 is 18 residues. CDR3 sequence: CASGLVRLAGGPSGEQFF. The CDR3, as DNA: TGTGCTAGTGGTTTGGTAAGACTAGCGGGAGGGCCTTCCGGCGAGCAGTTCTTC.

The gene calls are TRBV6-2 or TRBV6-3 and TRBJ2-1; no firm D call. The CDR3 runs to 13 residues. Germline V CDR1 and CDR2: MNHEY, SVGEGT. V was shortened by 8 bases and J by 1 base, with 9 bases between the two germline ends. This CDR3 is CASRDLSYNEQFF. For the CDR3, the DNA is TGTGCCAGCCGCGATCTTTCCTACAATGAGCAGTTCTTC.

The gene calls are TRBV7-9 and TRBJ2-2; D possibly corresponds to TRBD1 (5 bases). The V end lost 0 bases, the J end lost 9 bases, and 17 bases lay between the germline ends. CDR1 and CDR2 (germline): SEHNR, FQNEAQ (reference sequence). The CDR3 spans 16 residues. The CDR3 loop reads CASSLAGHKYPWELFF. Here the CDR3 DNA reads TGTGCCAGCAGCTTAGCAGGACATAAGTATCCGTGGGAGCTGTTTTTT.

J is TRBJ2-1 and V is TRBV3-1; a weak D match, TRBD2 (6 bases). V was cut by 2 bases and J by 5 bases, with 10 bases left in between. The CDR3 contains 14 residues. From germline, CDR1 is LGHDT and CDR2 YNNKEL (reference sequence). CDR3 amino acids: CASSQRGINNEQFF. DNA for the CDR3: TGTGCCAGCAGCCAACGGGGGATCAACAATGAGCAGTTCTTC.

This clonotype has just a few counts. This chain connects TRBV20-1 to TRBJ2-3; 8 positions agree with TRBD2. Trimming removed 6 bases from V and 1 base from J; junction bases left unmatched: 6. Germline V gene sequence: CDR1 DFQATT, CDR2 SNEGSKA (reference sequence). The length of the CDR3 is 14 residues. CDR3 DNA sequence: TGCAGTGCACTACTAGCGGCCCGCACAGATACGCAGTATTTT. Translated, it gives CSALLAARTDTQYF.

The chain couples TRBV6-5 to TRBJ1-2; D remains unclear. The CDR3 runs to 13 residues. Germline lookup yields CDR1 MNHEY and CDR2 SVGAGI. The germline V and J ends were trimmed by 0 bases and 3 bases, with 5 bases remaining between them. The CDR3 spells CASSYSDYYGYTF. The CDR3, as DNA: TGTGCCAGCAGTTACTCTGATTACTATGGCTACACCTTC.

The CDR3: CASSYRAGETEAFF. The CDR3, as DNA: TGTGCCAGCAGCTACAGGGCAGGAGAGACTGAAGCTTTCTTT. The chain recombines TRBV9 with TRBJ1-1, with D perhaps matching TRBD1 (6 bases). This CDR3 spans 14 amino acids. The germline gives CDR1 SGDLS, CDR2 YYNGEE. The V and J ends lost 4 bases and 5 bases respectively, with 15 bases between them.

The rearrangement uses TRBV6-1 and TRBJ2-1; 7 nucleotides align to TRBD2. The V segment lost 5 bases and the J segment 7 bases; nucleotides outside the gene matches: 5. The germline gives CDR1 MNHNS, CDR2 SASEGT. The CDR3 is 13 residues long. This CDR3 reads CASSRSGVNEQFF. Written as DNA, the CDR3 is TGTGCCAGCAGTCGCAGCGGGGTTAATGAGCAGTTCTTC.

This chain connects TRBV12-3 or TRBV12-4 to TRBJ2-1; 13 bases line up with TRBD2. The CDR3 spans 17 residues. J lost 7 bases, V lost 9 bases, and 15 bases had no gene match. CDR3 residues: CASAPLSTSGRFNEQFF. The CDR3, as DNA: TGTGCCAGTGCCCCTCTCTCGACTAGCGGGAGGTTTAATGAGCAGTTCTTC.

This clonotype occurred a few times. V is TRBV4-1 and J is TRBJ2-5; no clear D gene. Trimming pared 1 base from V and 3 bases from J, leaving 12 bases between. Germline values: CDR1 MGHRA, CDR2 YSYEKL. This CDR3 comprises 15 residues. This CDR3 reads CASSQVGNPEETQYF. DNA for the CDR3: TGCGCCAGCAGCCAAGTCGGAAATCCTGAAGAGACCCAGTACTTC.

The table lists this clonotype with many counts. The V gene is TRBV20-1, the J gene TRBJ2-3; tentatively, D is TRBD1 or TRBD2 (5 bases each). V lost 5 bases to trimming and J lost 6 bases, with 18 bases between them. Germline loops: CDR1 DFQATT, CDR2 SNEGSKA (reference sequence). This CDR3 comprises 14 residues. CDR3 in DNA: TGCAGTGCTTCGGGACCGCCGAGTCCCGATACGCAGTATTTT. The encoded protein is CSASGPPSPDTQYF.